The clone carrying this T cell receptor (beta chain) was seen only a few times. Its antigen is not known. TCRdb re-derived calls from the 5' RACE reads in MiXCR, one entry per CDR3 protein. The sample records 350,000 to 450,000 distinct CDR3 sequences, 20% being singletons. This sample is part of a study of CD8 T cells in ankylosing spondylitis. The length of the CDR3 is 14 residues. Germline CDR1 and CDR2: SGHNT and YYREEE (reference sequence). Trimming took 4 bases from V and 0 from J, leaving 10 bases between them. Study findings and constraints: Reportedly, significant enrichment of disease-linked clones occurred in matched ankylosing spondylitis synovial fluid.

J is TRBJ1-1 and V is TRBV5-4; D not certain. The clonotype comes from a male donor with ankylosing spondylitis or in good health (not recorded which). The sequenced sample was blood, either unsorted or a sorted T cell fraction (not recorded which). This CDR3 is CASSPGGLNTEAFF. CDR3 in DNA: TGTGCCAGCAGCCCAGGTGGACTGAACACTGAAGCTTTCTTT. Filled out from reference TRBV5-4 and TRBJ1-1, the complete variable domain reads ETGVTQSPTHLIKTRGQQVTLRCSSQSGHNTVSWYQQALGQGPQFIFQYYREEENGRGNFPPRFSGLQFPNYSSELNVNALELDDSALYLCASSPGGLNTEAFFGQGTRLTVV.